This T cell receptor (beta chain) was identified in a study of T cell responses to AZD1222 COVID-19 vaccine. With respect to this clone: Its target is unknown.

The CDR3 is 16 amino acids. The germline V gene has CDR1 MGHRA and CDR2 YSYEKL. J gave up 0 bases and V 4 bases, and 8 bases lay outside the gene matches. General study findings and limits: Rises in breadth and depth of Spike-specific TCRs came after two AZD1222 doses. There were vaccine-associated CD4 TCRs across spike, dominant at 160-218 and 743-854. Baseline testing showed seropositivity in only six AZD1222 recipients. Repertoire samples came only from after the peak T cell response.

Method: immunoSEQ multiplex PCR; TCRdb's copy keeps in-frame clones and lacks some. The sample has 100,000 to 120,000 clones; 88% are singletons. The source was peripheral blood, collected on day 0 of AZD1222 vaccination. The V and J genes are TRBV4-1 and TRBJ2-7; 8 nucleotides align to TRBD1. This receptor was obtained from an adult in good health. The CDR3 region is CASSRSTGTGSYEQYF. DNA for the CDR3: TGCGCCAGCAGCCGGAGCACCGGGACAGGCTCCTACGAGCAGTACTTC.